The 21 T cell receptor beta chains below come from one sample, sequenced in a study of chemoradiotherapy in HPV16-positive cancers. Sequencing was performed with immunoSEQ multiplex PCR; in TCRdb, only in-frame clones are kept and a portion is missing. The sample yields approximately 3,500 clones, around 85% seen once. The sample consisted of tumor tissue, taken from a patient who underwent chemoradiotherapy. These receptors all come from a human donor with HPV-associated anogenital cancer.

This rearrangement joins TRBV11-2 to TRBJ1-2; D is uncertain. Trimming took 5 bases from V and 4 from J, leaving 14 bases between them. Germline CDR1 SGHAT, CDR2 FQNNGV. The CDR3 runs 14 residues. CDR3 protein: CASSQTGSGYGYTF. CDR3 DNA sequence: TGTGCCAGCAGCCAGACCGGGTCGGGCTATGGCTACACCTTC.

This rearrangement joins TRBV4-1 to TRBJ2-1, with D hard to call. The V and J ends lost 1 base and 7 bases respectively, with 11 bases between them. CDR3 length: 14 residues. CDR1 is MGHRA, CDR2 YSYEKL, per germline. The CDR3 DNA reads as TGCGCCAGCAGCCAAGGGAACCTAGATAATGAGCAGTTCTTC. Translation: CASSQGNLDNEQFF.

The chain is built from TRBV7-2 and TRBJ2-7; TRBD1 aligns across 8 bases. Germline CDR1 and CDR2: SGHTA and FQGNSA. The CDR3 spans 14 residues. Germline trimming cut 5 bases from V and 4 bases from J; bases unmatched to any gene: 7. The CDR3 loop reads CASSPGRTGYEQYF. CDR3 in DNA: TGTGCCAGCAGCCCGGGCCGGACAGGGTACGAGCAGTACTTC.

V is TRBV6-6 and J is TRBJ1-2, with 7 bases that match TRBD1. Unmatched junction bases numbered 9, after V lost 5 bases and J lost 6 bases. The CDR3 runs 14 residues. Germline V CDR1 and CDR2: MNHNY, SVGAGI (reference sequence). The CDR3 is CASSLTGTENGYTF. CDR3 coding DNA: TGTGCCAGCAGTCTAACCGGGACAGAGAATGGCTACACCTTC.

The V call is TRBV25-1, the J call TRBJ1-1, with 8 bases that match TRBD1. This CDR3 spans 12 amino acids. V was pared by 3 bases and J by 9 bases, with 3 bases of the junction left unmatched. Germline assignment: CDR1 MGHDK and CDR2 SYGVNS. The CDR3 spells CASSDRGLKAFF. As DNA, the CDR3 is TGTGCCAGCAGTGACAGGGGGCTTAAAGCTTTCTTT.

The J gene is TRBJ1-5, the V gene TRBV6-1, with D unclear. The CDR3 spans 14 residues. Germline V lookup: CDR1 MNHNS, CDR2 SASEGT. V was shortened by 5 bases and J by 5 bases, with 13 bases between the two germline ends. CDR3 sequence: CASSSEGFHQPQHF. CDR3 DNA sequence: TGTGCCAGCAGTTCGGAGGGCTTTCATCAGCCCCAGCATTTT.

This rearrangement joins TRBV12-5 to TRBJ1-6; D might be TRBD1 (6 bases). V lost 3 bases, J lost 0 bases, and 21 bases lay in between. The CDR3 is 20 amino acids. Germline V gene data show CDR1 as LGHNT and CDR2 as FRNRAP. The DNA of the CDR3 is TGTGCTAGTGGTTTTACCACCACACAGGGATCAATCTCCTATAATTCACCCCTCCACTTT. Protein product: CASGFTTTQGSISYNSPLHF.

The rearrangement uses TRBV18 and TRBJ2-1; TRBD1 or TRBD2 may be the D gene (7 bases each). V was pared by 0 bases and J by 8 bases, with 14 bases between. The CDR3 is 15 residues long. Germline assignment: CDR1 KGHSH and CDR2 LQKENI. For the CDR3, the DNA is TGTGCCAGCTCACCACCGTCAGGGGGGGCCCATGAGCAGTTCTTC. It yields the protein CASSPPSGGAHEQFF.

The V call is TRBV9, the J call TRBJ2-3; D is perhaps TRBD2 (6 bases). This CDR3 is built from 13 residues. CDR1 and CDR2 from the germline V gene are SGDLS and YYNGEE. Between the trimmed V and J ends, which lost 3 bases and 4 bases, there was a span of 9 bases. The CDR3 loop reads CASSGTGADTQYF. CDR3 coding DNA: TGTGCCAGCAGCGGGACGGGGGCAGATACGCAGTATTTT. Full variable domain (remainder filled in from reference TRBV9 and TRBJ2-3): DSGVTQTPKHLITATGQRVTLRCSPRSGDLSVYWYQQSLDQGLQFLIQYYNGEERAKGNILERFSAQQFPDLHSELNLSSLELGDSALYFCASSGTGADTQYFGPGTRLTVL.

The CDR3 protein is CASSPRGAPTHWAQYF. The CDR3 nucleotides read TGTGCCAGCAGCCCTAGGGGAGCCCCTACTCATTGGGCGCAGTATTTT. The chain links TRBV11-2 to TRBJ2-3; either TRBD1 or TRBD2 may fit D (5 bases each). The germline V and J ends were trimmed by 5 bases and 10 bases, with 25 bases remaining between them. The length of the CDR3 is 16 residues. Germline V gene data show CDR1 as SGHAT and CDR2 as FQNNGV.

This chain connects TRBV9 to TRBJ2-3, with unresolved D. This CDR3 contains 12 residues. The germline gives CDR1 SGDLS, CDR2 YYNGEE. Trimming removed 0 bases from V and 5 bases from J, with 4 bases in between. The CDR3 reads CASSVGRDTQYF. In DNA form, the CDR3 reads TGTGCCAGCAGCGTAGGACGAGATACGCAGTATTTT.

The rearrangement uses TRBV7-3 and TRBJ2-5; tentative D call: TRBD1 (6 bases). Germline lookup yields CDR1 SGHTA and CDR2 FQGTGA. This CDR3 contains 13 residues. V lost 8 bases and J lost 1, with 11 bases in between. The CDR3 loop is CASSQGAQETQYF. CDR3 nucleotides: TGTGCCAGCTCACAGGGTGCCCAAGAGACCCAGTACTTC. The full variable domain, completed using reference TRBV7-3 and TRBJ2-5, is GAGVSQTPSNKVTEKGKYVELRCDPISGHTALYWYRQSLGQGPEFLIYFQGTGAADDSGLPNDRFFAVRPEGSVSTLKIQRTERGDSAVYLCASSQGAQETQYFGPGTRLLVL.

The V call is TRBV29-1, the J call TRBJ2-1, with a tentative D call TRBD1 (6 bases). Germline CDR1 is SQVTM and CDR2 is ANQGSEA. Trimming stripped 6 bases from V and 6 bases from J, with 15 bases between. The CDR3 consists of 13 residues. CDR3 amino acids: CSVVNRETNEQFF. CDR3 nucleotide sequence: TGCAGCGTCGTGAACAGGGAGACCAATGAGCAGTTCTTC.

The chain links TRBV7-8 to TRBJ2-7; either TRBD1 or TRBD2 may fit D (5 bases each). Germline-derived CDR1 and CDR2 are SGHVS and FQNEAQ. This CDR3 region has 13 residues. V was pared by 5 bases and J by 3 bases, with 11 bases between. The CDR3 loop is CASSHLGRYEQYF. The CDR3 bases are TGTGCCAGCAGCCACTTGGGACGCTACGAGCAGTACTTC.

This chain connects TRBV7-6 to TRBJ1-1, with D unresolved. The CDR3 spans 13 residues. Between the trimmed V and J ends, which lost 4 bases and 1 base, there was a span of 7 bases. In germline, CDR1 is SGHVS, CDR2 FNYEAQ. The CDR3 DNA is TGTGCCAGCAGCTGGGGAGAGAACACTGAAGCTTTCTTT. It yields the protein CASSWGENTEAFF. Variable domain in full (rest from reference TRBV7-6 and TRBJ1-1): GAGVSQSPRYKVTKRGQDVALRCDPISGHVSLYWYRQALGQGPEFLTYFNYEAQQDKSGLPNDRFSAERPEGSISTLTIQRTEQRDSAMYRCASSWGENTEAFFGQGTRLTVV.

The V gene is TRBV2, the J gene TRBJ2-7; D not certain. This CDR3 is 12 amino acids long. The germline V gene has CDR1 SNHLY and CDR2 FYNNEI. Trimming stripped 4 bases from V and 3 bases from J, with 7 bases between. The CDR3 nucleotides read TGTGCCAGCAGTGGGCAGAACTACGAGCAGTACTTC. Residues: CASSGQNYEQYF.

The chain joins TRBV9 to TRBJ1-2; the D gene is possibly TRBD1 (5 bases). The V end lost 3 bases, the J end lost 3 bases, and 9 bases lay between the germline ends. This CDR3 contains 13 residues. Germline assignment: CDR1 SGDLS and CDR2 YYNGEE. In DNA, the CDR3 is TGTGCCAGCAGCGCGACAGTGGACTATGGCTACACCTTC. It specifies CASSATVDYGYTF.

V and J are TRBV5-1 and TRBJ1-2; D not resolved. The ends were cut back, 4 bases at V and 6 bases at J, with 13 bases in the middle. Germline V gene data show CDR1 as SGHRS and CDR2 as YFSETQ. The length of the CDR3 is 13 residues. CDR3 in DNA: TGCGCCAGCAGCGCCGGGCCCGGAGATGGCTACACCTTC. Its protein product is CASSAGPGDGYTF.

The chain joins TRBV28 to TRBJ2-5; 7 bases are shared with TRBD2. J lost 5 bases, V lost 3 bases, and 6 bases had no gene match. The germline CDR1 and CDR2 sequences are MDHEN and SYDVKM. The CDR3 extends over 14 amino acids. This chain's CDR3 is CASSLAQGGETQYF. CDR3 coding DNA: TGTGCCAGCAGTTTGGCCCAGGGAGGGGAGACCCAGTACTTC.

This chain links TRBV14 with TRBJ1-2; a weak D match, TRBD1 (5 bases). Trimming stripped 1 base from V and 4 bases from J, with 13 bases between. The CDR3 covers 15 residues. Germline CDR1 reads SGHDN; CDR2 reads FVKESK. The CDR3 coding sequence is TGTGCCAGCAGCCAAGCACTAATGGGGCCCTATGGCTACACCTTC. Its translation: CASSQALMGPYGYTF. Full variable domain (outside the CDR3, taken from reference TRBV14 and TRBJ1-2): EAGVTQFPSHSVIEKGQTVTLRCDPISGHDNLYWYRRVMGKEIKFLLHFVKESKQDESGMPNNRFLAERTGGTYSTLKVQPAELEDSGVYFCASSQALMGPYGYTFGSGTRLTVV.

V gene TRBV28 combines with J gene TRBJ1-5; unclear D gene. The CDR3 sequence is 16 residues long. The germline V and J ends were trimmed by 6 bases and 0 bases, with 15 bases remaining between them. Germline loops: CDR1 MDHEN, CDR2 SYDVKM. Here the CDR3 reads CASRVRVFYSNQPQHF. CDR3 in DNA: TGTGCCAGCAGAGTTAGGGTGTTTTATAGCAATCAGCCCCAGCATTTT.